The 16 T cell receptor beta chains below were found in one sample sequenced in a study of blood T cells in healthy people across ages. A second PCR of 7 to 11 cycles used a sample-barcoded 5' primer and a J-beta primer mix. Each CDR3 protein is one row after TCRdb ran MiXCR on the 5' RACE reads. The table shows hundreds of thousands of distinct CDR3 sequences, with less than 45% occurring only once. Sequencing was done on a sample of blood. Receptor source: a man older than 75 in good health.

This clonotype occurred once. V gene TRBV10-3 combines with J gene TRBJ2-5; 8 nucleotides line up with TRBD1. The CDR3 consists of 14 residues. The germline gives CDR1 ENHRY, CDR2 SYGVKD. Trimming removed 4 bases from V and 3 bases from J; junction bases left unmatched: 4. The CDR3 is CAISGLDREETQYF. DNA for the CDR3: TGTGCCATCAGTGGGCTGGACAGGGAAGAGACCCAGTACTTC.

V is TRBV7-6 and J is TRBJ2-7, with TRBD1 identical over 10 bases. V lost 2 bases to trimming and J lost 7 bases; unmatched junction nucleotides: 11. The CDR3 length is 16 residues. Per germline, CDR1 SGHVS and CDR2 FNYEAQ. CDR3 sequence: CASSLRGGQGWNEQYF. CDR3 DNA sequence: TGTGCCAGCAGCTTAAGGGGGGGACAGGGGTGGAATGAGCAGTACTTC.

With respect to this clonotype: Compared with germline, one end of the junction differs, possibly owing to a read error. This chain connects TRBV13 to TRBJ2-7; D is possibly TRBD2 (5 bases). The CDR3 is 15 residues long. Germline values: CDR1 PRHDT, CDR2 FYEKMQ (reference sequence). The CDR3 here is CANSLGGSVIYEQYF. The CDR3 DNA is TGTGCCAACAGCTTAGGTGGTAGCGTAATCTACGAGCAGTACTTC.

The CDR3 DNA follows: TGCAGTGCTAGCCGTGGTAATGAGCAGTACTTC. This encodes CSASRGNEQYF. The chain is built from TRBV20-1 and TRBJ2-7; D unclear. Germline assignment: CDR1 DFQATT and CDR2 SNEGSKA (reference sequence). The CDR3 has 11 residues. The V end was cut by 3 bases, the J end by 7 bases, with 10 bases between.

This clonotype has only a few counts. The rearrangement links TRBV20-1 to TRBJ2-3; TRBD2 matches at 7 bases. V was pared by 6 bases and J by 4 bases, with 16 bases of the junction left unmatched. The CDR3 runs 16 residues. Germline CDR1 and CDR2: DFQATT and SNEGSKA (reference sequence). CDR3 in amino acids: CSAPGGAGSNSDTQYF. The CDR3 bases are TGCAGTGCCCCCGGGGGAGCGGGGTCAAATTCAGATACGCAGTATTTT.

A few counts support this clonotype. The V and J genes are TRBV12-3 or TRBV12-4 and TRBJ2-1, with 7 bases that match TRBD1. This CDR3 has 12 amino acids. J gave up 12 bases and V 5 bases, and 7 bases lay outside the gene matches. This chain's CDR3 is CASSKGQYGQFF. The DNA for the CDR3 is TGTGCCAGCAGTAAGGGACAGTACGGGCAGTTCTTC.

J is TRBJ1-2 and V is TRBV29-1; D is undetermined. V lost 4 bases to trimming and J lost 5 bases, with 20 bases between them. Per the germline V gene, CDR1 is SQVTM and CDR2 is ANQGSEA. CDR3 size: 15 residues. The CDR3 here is CSVGIGGPQRYGYTF. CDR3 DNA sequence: TGCAGCGTTGGAATCGGTGGGCCCCAGCGGTATGGCTACACCTTC.

The CDR3 region is CASSLSPGGRETQYF. CDR3 sequence (DNA): TGTGCCAGCAGCTTATCACCGGGAGGCCGGGAGACCCAGTACTTC. The J gene is TRBJ2-5, the V gene TRBV7-2, with 7 bases matching TRBD2. The V and J ends lost 2 bases and 5 bases, in that order; junction bases with no gene match: 8. The CDR3 sequence is 15 residues long. Germline CDR1 reads SGHTA; CDR2 reads FQGNSA.

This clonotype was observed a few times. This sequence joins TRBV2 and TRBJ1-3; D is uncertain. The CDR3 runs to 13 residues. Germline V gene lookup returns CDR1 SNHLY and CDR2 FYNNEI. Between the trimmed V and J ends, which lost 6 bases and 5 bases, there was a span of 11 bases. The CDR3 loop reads CASSEFGRNTIYF. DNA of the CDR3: TGTGCCAGCAGCGAATTCGGTAGAAACACCATATATTTT.

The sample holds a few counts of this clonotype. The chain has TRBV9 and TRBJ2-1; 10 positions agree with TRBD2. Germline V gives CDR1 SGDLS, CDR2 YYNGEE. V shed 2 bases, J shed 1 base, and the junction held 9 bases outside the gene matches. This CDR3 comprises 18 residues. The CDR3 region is CASSVPGASGSSYNEQFF. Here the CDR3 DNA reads TGTGCCAGCAGCGTCCCCGGTGCTAGCGGGAGTTCCTACAATGAGCAGTTCTTC.

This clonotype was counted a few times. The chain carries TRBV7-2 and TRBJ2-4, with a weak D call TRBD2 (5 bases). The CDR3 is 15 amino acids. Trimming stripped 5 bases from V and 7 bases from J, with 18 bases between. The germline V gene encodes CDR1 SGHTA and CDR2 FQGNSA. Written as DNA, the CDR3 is TGTGCCAGCAGCGCCAGAGGGAACGCCAGGAACATTCAGTACTTC. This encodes CASSARGNARNIQYF. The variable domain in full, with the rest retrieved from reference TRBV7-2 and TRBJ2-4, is GAGVSQSPSNKVTEKGKDVELRCDPISGHTALYWYRQSLGQGLEFLIYFQGNSAPDKSGLPSDRFSAERTGGSVSTLTIQRTQQEDSAVYLCASSARGNARNIQYFGAGTRLSVL.

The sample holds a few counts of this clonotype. DNA of the CDR3: TGTGCCAGCAGCTTCCTGACTGGTGGAGTATATGCGGAGACCCAGTACTTC. It specifies CASSFLTGGVYAETQYF. The chain combines TRBV7-9 with TRBJ2-5; no reliable D call. V lost 3 bases, J lost 5 bases, and 22 bases lay in between. The CDR3 extends over 17 amino acids. Germline lookup yields CDR1 SEHNR and CDR2 FQNEAQ (reference sequence).

CDR3 bases: TGCGCCAGCAGCTCGGGGGACAGGGACTCCTACGAGCAGTACTTC. This encodes CASSSGDRDSYEQYF. The chain uses TRBV5-1 and TRBJ2-7; 9 bases line up with TRBD1. V shed 3 bases and J 0 bases; nucleotides not matched to a gene: 4. The V gene's germline CDR1 is SGHRS and CDR2 YFSETQ. CDR3 size: 15 residues.

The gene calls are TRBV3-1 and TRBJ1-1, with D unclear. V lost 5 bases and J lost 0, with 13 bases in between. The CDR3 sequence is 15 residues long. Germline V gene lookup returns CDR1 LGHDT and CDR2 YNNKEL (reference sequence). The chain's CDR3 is CASSARSGMNTEAFF. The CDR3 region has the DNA TGTGCCAGCAGCGCTAGGAGTGGGATGAACACTGAAGCTTTCTTT.

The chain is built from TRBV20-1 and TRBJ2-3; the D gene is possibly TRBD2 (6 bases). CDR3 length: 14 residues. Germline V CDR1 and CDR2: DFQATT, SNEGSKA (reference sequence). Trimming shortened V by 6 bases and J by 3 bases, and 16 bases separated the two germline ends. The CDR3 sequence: CSAPKRGGTDTQYF. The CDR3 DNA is TGCAGTGCACCAAAACGGGGAGGAACAGATACGCAGTATTTT.

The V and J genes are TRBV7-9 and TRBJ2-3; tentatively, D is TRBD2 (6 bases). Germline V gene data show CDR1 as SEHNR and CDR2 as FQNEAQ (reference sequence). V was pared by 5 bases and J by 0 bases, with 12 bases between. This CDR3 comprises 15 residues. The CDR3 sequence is CASSPTSTSTDTQYF. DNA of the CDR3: TGTGCCAGCAGCCCCACTAGCACTAGCACAGATACGCAGTATTTT.